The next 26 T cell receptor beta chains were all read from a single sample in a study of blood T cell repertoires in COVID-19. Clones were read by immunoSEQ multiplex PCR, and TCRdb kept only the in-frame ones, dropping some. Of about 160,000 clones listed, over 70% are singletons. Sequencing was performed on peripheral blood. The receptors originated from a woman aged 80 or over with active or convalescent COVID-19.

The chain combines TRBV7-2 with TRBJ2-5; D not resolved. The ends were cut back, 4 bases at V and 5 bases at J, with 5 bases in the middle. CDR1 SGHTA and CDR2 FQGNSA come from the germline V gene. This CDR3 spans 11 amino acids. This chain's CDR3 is CASSSRETQYF. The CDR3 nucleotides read TGTGCCAGCAGCTCTAGGGAGACCCAGTACTTC.

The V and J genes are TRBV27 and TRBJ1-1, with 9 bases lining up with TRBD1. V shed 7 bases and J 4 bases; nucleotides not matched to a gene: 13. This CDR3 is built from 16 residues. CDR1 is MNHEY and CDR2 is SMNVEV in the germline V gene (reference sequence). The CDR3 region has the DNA TGTGCCAGCACGGCAGGGTCACAGGGGGCCGTCACTGAAGCTTTCTTT. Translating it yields CASTAGSQGAVTEAFF.

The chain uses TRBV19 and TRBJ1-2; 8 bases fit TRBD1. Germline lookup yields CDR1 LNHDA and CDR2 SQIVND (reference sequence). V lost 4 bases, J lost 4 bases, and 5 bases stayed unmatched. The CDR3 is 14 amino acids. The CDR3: CASSSGQGVYGYTF. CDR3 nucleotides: TGTGCCAGTAGTAGCGGACAGGGAGTCTATGGCTACACCTTC.

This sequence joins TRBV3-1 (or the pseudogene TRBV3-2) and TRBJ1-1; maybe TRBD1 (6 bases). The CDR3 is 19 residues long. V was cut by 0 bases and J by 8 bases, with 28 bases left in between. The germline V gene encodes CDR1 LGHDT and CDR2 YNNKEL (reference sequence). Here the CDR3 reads CASSQDRGGAPNSPHEAFF. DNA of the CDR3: TGTGCCAGCAGCCAAGACCGCGGGGGCGCCCCGAACAGTCCCCACGAAGCTTTCTTT.

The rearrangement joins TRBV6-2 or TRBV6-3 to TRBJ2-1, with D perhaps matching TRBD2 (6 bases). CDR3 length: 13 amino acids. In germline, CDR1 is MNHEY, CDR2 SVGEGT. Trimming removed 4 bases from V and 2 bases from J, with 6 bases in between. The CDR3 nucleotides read TGTGCCAGCAGTTGGGGGGCCTACAATGAGCAGTTCTTC. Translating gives CASSWGAYNEQFF.

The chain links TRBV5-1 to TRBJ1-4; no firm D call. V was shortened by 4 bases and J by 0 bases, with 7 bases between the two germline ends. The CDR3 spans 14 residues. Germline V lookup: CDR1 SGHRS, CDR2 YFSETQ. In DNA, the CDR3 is TGCGCCAGCAGCCCCAGTTCAACTAATGAAAAACTGTTTTTT. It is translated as CASSPSSTNEKLFF.

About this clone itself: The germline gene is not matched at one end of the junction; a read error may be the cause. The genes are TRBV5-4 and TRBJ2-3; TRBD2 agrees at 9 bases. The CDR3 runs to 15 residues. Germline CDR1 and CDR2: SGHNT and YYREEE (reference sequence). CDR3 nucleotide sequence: TGTGCCAGCACCTTGGGAGGGACTAGCATAGATACGCAGTATTTT. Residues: CASTLGGTSIDTQYF.

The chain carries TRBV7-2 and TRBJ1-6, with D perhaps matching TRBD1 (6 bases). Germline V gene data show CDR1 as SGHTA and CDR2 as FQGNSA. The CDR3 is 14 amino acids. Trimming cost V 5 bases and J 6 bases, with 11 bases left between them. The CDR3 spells CASSPQGTNSPLHF. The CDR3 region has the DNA TGTGCCAGCAGCCCACAGGGCACTAATTCACCCCTCCACTTT.

The CDR3 spells CASSQGTGLAAFF. Here the CDR3 DNA reads TGTGCCAGCAGCCAAGGTACAGGCCTTGCAGCTTTCTTT. The chain employs TRBV3-1 (or the pseudogene TRBV3-2) and TRBJ1-1, with a tentative D call TRBD1 (5 bases). Trimming stripped 1 base from V and 10 bases from J, with 13 bases between. Germline-derived CDR1 and CDR2 are LGHDT and YNNKEL (reference sequence). This CDR3 spans 13 amino acids.

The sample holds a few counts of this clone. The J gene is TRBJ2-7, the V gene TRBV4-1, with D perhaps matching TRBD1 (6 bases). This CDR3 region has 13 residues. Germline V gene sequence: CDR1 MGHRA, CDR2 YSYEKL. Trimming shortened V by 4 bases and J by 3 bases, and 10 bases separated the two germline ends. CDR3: CASSLRGGYEQYF. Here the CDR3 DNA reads TGCGCCAGCAGCCTCCGAGGGGGCTACGAGCAGTACTTC.

For the CDR3, the DNA is TGTGCCAGTAGTTGGGCGTTGGGGGCCGCCTACGAGCAGTACTTC. The encoded protein is CASSWALGAAYEQYF. V gene TRBV19 combines with J gene TRBJ2-7, with D perhaps matching TRBD1 (6 bases). V was trimmed by 5 bases and J by 2 bases, leaving 16 bases between them. This CDR3 is built from 15 residues. Germline CDR1 reads LNHDA; CDR2 reads SQIVND (reference sequence). Using reference TRBV19 and TRBJ2-7 for the parts outside the CDR3, the full variable domain is DGGITQSPKYLFRKEGQNVTLSCEQNLNHDAMYWYRQDPGQGLRLIYYSQIVNDFQKGDIAEGYSVSREKKESFPLTVTSAQKNPTAFYLCASSWALGAAYEQYFGPGTRLTVT.

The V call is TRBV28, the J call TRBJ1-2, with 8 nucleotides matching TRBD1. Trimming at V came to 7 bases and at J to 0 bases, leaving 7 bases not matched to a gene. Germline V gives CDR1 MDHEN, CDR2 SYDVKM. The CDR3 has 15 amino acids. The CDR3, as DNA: TGTGCCAGCACGCGCGGACAGGGTACTAACTATGGCTACACCTTC. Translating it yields CASTRGQGTNYGYTF.

CDR3 DNA: TGTGCCAGCAGCACCACTACGGGGTCACCCCTCCACTTT. The encoded protein is CASSTTTGSPLHF. The chain joins TRBV2 to TRBJ1-6; D remains ambiguous. This CDR3 has 13 amino acids. Germline CDR1 reads SNHLY; CDR2 reads FYNNEI. Trimming cost V 6 bases and J 10 bases, with 13 bases left between them. Full variable domain (missing parts from reference TRBV2 and TRBJ1-6): EPEVTQTPSHQVTQMGQEVILRCVPISNHLYFYWYRQILGQKVEFLVSFYNNEISEKSEIFDDQFSVERPDGSNFTLKIRSTKLEDSAMYFCASSTTTGSPLHFGNGTRLTVT.

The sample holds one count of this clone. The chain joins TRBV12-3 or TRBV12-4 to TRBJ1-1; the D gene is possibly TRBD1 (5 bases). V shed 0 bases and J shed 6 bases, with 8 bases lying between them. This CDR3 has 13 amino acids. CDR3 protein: CASSLAGVAEAFF. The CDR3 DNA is TGTGCCAGCAGTTTAGCAGGGGTCGCTGAAGCTTTCTTT.

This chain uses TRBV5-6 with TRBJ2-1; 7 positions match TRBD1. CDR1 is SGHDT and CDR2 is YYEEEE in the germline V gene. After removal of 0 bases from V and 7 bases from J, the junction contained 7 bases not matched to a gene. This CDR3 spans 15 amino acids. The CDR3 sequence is CASSLGQGKWNEQFF. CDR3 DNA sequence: TGTGCCAGCAGCTTGGGACAGGGAAAATGGAATGAGCAGTTCTTC.

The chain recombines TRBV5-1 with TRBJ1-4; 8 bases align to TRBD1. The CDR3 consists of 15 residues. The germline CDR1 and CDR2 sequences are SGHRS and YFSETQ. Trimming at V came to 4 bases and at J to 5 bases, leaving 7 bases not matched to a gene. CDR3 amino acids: CASSGPTGVNEKLFF. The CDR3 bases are TGCGCCAGCAGCGGACCGACAGGGGTGAATGAAAAACTGTTTTTT.

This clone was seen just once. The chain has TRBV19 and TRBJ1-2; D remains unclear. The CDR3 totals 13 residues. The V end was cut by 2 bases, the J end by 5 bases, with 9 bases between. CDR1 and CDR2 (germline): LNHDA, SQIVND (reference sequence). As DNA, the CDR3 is TGTGCCAGTAGTATAAAGGTGGAGTATGGCTACACCTTC. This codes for CASSIKVEYGYTF.

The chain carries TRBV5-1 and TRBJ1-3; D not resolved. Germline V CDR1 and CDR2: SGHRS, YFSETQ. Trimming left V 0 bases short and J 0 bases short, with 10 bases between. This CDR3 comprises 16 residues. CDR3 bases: TGCGCCAGCAGCTTGGGATCCGGCGGCTCTGGAAACACCATATATTTT. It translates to CASSLGSGGSGNTIYF.

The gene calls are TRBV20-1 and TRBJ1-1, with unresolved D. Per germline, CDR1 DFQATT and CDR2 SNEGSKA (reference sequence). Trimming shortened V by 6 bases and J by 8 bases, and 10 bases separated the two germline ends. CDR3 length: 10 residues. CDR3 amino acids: CSAPTGEAFF. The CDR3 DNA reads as TGCAGTGCCCCTACGGGGGAAGCTTTCTTT.

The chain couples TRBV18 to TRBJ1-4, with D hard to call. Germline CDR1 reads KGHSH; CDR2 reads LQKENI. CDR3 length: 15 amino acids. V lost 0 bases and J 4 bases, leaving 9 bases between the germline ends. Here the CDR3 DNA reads TGTGCCAGCTCACCACCGCTAGCCTTTAATGAAAAACTGTTTTTT. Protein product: CASSPPLAFNEKLFF.

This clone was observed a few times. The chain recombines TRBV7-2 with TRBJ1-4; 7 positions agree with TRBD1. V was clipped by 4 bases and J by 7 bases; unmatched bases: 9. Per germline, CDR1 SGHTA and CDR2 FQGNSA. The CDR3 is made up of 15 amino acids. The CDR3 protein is CASSSGQDRGEKLFF. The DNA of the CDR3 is TGTGCCAGCAGCTCTGGACAGGATCGGGGTGAAAAACTGTTTTTT. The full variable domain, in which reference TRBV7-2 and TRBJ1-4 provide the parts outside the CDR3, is GAGVSQSPSNKVTEKGKDVELRCDPISGHTALYWYRQSLGQGLEFLIYFQGNSAPDKSGLPSDRFSAERTGGSVSTLTIQRTQQEDSAVYLCASSSGQDRGEKLFFGSGTQLSVL.

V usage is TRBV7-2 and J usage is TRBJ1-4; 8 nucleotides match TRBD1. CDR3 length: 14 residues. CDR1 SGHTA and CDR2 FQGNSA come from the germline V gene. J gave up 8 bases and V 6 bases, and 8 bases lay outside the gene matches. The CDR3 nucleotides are TGTGCCAGCAGTCAAAGGACAGGGCGGGAAAAACTGTTTTTT. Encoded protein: CASSQRTGREKLFF.

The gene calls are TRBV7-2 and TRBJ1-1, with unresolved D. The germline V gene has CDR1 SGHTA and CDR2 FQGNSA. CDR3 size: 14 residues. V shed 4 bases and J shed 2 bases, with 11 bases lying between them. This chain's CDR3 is CASSSQKYNTEAFF. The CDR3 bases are TGTGCCAGCAGCTCACAGAAGTATAACACTGAAGCTTTCTTT.

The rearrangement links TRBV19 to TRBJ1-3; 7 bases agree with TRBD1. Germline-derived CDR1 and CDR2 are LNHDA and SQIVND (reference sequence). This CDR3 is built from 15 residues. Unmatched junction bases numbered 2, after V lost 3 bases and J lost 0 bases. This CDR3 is CASSIRQGSGNTIYF. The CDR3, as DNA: TGTGCCAGTAGTATCCGACAGGGCTCTGGAAACACCATATATTTT. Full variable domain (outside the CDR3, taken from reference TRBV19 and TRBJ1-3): DGGITQSPKYLFRKEGQNVTLSCEQNLNHDAMYWYRQDPGQGLRLIYYSQIVNDFQKGDIAEGYSVSREKKESFPLTVTSAQKNPTAFYLCASSIRQGSGNTIYFGEGSWLTVV.

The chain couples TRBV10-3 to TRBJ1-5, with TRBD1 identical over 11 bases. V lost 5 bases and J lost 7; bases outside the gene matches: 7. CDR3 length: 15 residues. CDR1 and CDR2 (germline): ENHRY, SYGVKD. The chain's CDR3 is CAISPDRGREQPQHF. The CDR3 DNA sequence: TGTGCCATCAGTCCGGACAGGGGGCGCGAACAGCCCCAGCATTTT.

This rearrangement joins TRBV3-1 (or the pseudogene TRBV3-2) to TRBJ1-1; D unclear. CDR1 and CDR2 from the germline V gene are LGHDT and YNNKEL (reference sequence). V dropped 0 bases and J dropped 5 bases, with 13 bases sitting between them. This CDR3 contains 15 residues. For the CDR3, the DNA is TGTGCCAGCAGCCAAGAGAGGGCGAGGAGGACTGAAGCTTTCTTT. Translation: CASSQERARRTEAFF.